This T cell receptor beta chain is drawn from a study of T cell repertoires in cytomegalovirus infection (dated by TCRdb to the late 2010s). Background on the whole study: Recently identified HLA-C-restricted CMV epitopes, whose presentation resists viral immunomodulation, were targeted by peptide stimulations together with well-studied HLA-B-restricted epitopes. Donor HLA type was relevant to the analysis, because carriage of CMV infection together with the matching HLA type was indicated by public TCR beta signatures. Here is what the overall study found, with its caveats: The ex vivo response was dominated by HLA-C-restricted CMV-specific TCR beta clonotypes, and the single most frequent clonotype in two of eight donors was supplied by these HLA-C-restricted clonotypes. In both this cohort and an independent cohort of 352 donors, the cumulative frequency of public TCR beta family members distinguished carriers of CMV infection plus the relevant HLA type.

The sequencer was an Illumina HiSeq 1500. Clones were called with MiXCR by TCRdb after fastp trimmed the public reads at Q25, and only in-frame beta chains were retained. A single entry per CDR3 protein holds the most common genes and DNA from its merged rows. The sample yields hundreds of thousands of distinct CDR3 sequences; roughly 36% were counted once. 15% to 20% of the sample belongs to the ten largest clones. This clonotype showed up just a few times. Its antigen remains unidentified. No base-level quality is on record; no much larger clone is a single base apart. In the paper's terms, the treatment or condition label means: in vitro stimulation with specific CMV peptide epitopes to enrich CMV-specific T cells. V is cut back by 3 bases and J by 3 bases, with 10 bases in the junction unmatched. The CDR3 sequence holds 20 residues, the cysteine and phenylalanine included. The sequence is cut down to CDR3 DNA, 60 bases in frame from base 1.

This receptor chain uses TRBV12-3 or TRBV12-4 and TRBJ2-6; TRBD2 aligns with 14 central bases. The specimen was cultured PBMCs, collected from culture after CMV antigen stimulation. This clonotype was obtained from a human donor in good health (CMV status not recorded). Some clones in this sample may be carry-over from other donors' samples. The sequenced DNA is TGTGCCAGCAGTTTCGGCCTCCCGGGACTAGCGGGAGTTGGGGCCAACGTCCTGACTTTC. Translated, it gives CASSFGLPGLAGVGANVLTF.